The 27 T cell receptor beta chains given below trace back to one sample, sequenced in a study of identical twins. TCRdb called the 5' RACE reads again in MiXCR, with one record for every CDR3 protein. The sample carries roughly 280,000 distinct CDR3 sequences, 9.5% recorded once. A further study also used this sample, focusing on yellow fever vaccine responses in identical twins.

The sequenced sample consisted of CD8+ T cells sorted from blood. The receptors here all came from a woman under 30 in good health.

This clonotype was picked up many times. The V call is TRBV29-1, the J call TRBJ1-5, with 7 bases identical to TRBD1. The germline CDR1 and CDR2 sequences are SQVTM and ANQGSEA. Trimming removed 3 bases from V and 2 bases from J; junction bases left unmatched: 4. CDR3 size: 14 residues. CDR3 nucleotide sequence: TGCAGCGTTGATTCAGGGGGGGGCAATCAGCCCCAGCATTTT. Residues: CSVDSGGGNQPQHF.

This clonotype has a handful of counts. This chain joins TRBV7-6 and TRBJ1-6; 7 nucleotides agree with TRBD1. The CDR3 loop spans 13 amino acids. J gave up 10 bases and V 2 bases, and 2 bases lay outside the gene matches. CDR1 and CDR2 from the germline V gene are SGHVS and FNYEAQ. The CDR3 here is CASSLNRGSPLHF. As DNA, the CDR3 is TGTGCCAGCAGCTTAAACAGGGGATCACCCCTCCACTTT.

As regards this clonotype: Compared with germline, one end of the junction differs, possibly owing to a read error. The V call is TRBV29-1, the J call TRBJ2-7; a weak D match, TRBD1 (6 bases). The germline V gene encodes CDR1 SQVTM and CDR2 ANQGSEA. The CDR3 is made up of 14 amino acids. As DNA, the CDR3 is TGCGGCGTTGAAGTATCGGTTGTGGAAGGACAGCTATACTTC. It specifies CGVEVSVVEGQLYF.

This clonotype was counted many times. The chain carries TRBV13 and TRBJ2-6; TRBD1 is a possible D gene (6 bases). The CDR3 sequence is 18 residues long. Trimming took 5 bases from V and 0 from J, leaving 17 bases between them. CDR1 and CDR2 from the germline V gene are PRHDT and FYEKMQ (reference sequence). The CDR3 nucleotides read TGTGCCAGCAGCACCCGAGTGACAGGTAGCTCTGGGGCCAACGTCCTGACTTTC. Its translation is CASSTRVTGSSGANVLTF.

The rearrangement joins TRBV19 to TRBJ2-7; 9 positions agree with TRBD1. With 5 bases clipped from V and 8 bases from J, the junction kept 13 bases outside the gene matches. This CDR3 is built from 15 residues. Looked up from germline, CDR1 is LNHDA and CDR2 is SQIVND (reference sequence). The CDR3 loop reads CASSSNRGLMVQQYF. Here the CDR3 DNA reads TGTGCCAGTAGTTCAAACAGGGGGCTTATGGTCCAGCAGTACTTC.

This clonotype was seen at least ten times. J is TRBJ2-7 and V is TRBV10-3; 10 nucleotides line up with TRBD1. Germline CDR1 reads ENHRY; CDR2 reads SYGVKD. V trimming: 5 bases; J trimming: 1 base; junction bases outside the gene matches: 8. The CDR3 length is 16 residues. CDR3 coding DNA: TGTGCCATCAGTTACAGCCGGGACAGGGGATCCTACGAGCAGTACTTC. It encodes CAISYSRDRGSYEQYF.

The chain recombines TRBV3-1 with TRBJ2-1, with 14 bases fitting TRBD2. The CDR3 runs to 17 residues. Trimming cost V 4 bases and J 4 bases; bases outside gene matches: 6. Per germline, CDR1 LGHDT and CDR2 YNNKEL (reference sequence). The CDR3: CASSPGLAGDLYNEQFF. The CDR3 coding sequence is TGTGCCAGCAGCCCGGGACTAGCGGGGGACCTTTACAATGAGCAGTTCTTC.

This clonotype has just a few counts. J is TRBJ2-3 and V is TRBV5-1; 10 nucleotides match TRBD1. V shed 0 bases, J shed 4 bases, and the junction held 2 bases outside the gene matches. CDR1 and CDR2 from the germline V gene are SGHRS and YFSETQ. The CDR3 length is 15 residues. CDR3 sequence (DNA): TGCGCCAGCAGCTTGGAGGGACAGGGGTCAGATACGCAGTATTTT. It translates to CASSLEGQGSDTQYF.

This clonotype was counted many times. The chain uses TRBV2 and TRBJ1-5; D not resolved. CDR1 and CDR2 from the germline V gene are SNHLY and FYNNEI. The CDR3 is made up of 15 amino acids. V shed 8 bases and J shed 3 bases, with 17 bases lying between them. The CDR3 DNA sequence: TGTGCCAGCCGATTATCTAGAGTGAACAATCAGCCCCAGCATTTT. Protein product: CASRLSRVNNQPQHF.

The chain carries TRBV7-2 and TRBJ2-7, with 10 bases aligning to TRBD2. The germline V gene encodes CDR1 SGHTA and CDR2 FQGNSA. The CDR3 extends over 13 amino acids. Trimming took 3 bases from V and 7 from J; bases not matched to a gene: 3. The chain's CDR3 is CASSFKAGGEQYF. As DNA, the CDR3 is TGTGCCAGCAGCTTCAAAGCGGGGGGGGAGCAGTACTTC.

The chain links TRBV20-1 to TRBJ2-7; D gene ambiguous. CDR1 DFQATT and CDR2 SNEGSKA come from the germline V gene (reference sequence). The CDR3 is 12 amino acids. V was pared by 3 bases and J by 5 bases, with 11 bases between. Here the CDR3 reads CSARFGFNEQYF. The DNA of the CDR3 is TGCAGTGCTAGGTTTGGCTTCAACGAGCAGTACTTC.

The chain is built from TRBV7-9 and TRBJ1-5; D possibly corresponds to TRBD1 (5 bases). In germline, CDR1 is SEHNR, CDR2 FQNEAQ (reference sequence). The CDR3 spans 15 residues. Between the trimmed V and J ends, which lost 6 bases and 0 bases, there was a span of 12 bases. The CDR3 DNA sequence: TGTGCCAGCAGGCACGGGGCGGATAGCAATCAGCCCCAGCATTTT. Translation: CASRHGADSNQPQHF.

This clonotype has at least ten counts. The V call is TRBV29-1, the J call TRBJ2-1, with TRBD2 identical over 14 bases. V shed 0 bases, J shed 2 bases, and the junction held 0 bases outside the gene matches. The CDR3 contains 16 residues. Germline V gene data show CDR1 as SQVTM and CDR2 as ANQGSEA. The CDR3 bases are TGCAGCGTTGAAGAGACTAGCGGGAGGGCCTACAATGAGCAGTTCTTC. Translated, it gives CSVEETSGRAYNEQFF.

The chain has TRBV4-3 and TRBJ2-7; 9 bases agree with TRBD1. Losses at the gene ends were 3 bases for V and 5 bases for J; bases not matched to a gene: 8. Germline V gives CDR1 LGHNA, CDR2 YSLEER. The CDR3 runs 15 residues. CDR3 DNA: TGCGCCAGCAGCCAGGGGACAGGGTGGGGCGACGAGCAGTACTTC. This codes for CASSQGTGWGDEQYF.

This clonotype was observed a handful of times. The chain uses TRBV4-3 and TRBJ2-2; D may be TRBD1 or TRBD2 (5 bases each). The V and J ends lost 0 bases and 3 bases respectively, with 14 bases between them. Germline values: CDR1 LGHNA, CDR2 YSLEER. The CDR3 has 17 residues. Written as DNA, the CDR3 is TGCGCCAGCAGCCAAGATCCCGCGACGGGGCACACCGGGGAGCTGTTTTTT. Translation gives CASSQDPATGHTGELFF.

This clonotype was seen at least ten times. CDR3 DNA sequence: TGTGCCAGCAGTTTAGCCCTCACGGGGGGGCCCTACAATGAGCAGTTCTTC. Residues: CASSLALTGGPYNEQFF. J is TRBJ2-1 and V is TRBV12-3 or TRBV12-4; 8 bases map to TRBD2. Trimming removed 0 bases from V and 2 bases from J; junction bases left unmatched: 6. The CDR3 extends over 17 amino acids.

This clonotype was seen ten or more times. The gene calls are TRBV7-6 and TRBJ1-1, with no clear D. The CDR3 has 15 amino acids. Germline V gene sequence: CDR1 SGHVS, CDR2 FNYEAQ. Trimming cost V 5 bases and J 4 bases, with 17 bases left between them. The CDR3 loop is CASSPPEGGFTEAFF. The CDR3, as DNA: TGTGCCAGCAGCCCTCCCGAGGGAGGGTTCACTGAAGCTTTCTTT.

The CDR3 region is CASRQETQYF. The CDR3 nucleotides are TGTGCCAGCAGACAAGAGACCCAGTACTTC. J is TRBJ2-5 and V is TRBV2; D gene ambiguous. Between the trimmed V and J ends, which lost 6 bases and 2 bases, there was a span of 1 base. The CDR3 contains 10 residues. Germline CDR1 SNHLY, CDR2 FYNNEI.

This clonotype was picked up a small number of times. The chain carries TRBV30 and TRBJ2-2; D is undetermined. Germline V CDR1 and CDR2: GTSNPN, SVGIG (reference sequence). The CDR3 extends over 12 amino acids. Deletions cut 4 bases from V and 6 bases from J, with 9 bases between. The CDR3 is CAWTPRPGELFF. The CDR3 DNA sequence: TGTGCCTGGACACCTCGGCCCGGGGAGCTGTTTTTT.

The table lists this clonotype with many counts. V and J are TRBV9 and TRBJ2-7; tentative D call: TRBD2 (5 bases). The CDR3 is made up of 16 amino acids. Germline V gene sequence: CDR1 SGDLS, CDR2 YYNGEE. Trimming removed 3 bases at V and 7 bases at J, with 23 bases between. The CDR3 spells CASSDWADGGPGEQYF. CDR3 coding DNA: TGTGCCAGCAGCGATTGGGCGGACGGCGGACCGGGGGAGCAGTACTTC.

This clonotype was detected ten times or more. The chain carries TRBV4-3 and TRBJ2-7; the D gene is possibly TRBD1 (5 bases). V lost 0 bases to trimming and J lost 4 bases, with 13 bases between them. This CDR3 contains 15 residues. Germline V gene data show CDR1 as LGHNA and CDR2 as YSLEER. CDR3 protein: CASSQDYPGHYEQYF. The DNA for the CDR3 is TGCGCCAGCAGCCAAGATTACCCAGGGCATTACGAGCAGTACTTC.

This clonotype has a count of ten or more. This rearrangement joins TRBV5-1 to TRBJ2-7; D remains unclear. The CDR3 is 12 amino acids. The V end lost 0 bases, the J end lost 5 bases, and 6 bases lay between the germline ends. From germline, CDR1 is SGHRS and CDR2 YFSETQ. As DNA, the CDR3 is TGCGCCAGCAGCTTGGAATGGGACGAGCAGTACTTC. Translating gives CASSLEWDEQYF.

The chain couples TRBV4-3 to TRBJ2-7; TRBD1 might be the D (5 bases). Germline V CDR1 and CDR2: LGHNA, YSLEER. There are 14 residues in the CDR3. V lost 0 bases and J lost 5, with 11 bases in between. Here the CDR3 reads CASSQDRWGNEQYF. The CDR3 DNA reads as TGCGCCAGCAGCCAAGACAGGTGGGGCAACGAGCAGTACTTC.

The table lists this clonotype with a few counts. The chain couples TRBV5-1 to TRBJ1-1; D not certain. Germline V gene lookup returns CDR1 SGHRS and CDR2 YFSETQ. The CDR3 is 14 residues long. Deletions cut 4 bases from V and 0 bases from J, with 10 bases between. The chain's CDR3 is CASSDRTVNTEAFF. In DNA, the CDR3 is TGCGCCAGCAGCGATAGGACGGTGAACACTGAAGCTTTCTTT. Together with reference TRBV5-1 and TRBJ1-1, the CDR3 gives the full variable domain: KAGVTQTPRYLIKTRGQQVTLSCSPISGHRSVSWYQQTPGQGLQFLFEYFSETQRNKGNFPGRFSGRQFSNSRSEMNVSTLELGDSALYLCASSDRTVNTEAFFGQGTRLTVV.

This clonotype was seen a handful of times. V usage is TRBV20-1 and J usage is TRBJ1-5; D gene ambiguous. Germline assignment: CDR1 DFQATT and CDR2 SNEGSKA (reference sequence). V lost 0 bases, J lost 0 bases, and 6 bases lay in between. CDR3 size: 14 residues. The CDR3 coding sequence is TGCAGTGCTAGAGATATGGGTAGCAATCAGCCCCAGCATTTT. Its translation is CSARDMGSNQPQHF.

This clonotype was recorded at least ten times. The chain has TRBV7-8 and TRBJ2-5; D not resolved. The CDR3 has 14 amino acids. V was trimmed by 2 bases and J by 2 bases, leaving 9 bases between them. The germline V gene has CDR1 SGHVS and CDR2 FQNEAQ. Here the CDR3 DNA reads TGTGCCAGCAGCTTATTGGCTTTACAAGAGACCCAGTACTTC. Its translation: CASSLLALQETQYF.

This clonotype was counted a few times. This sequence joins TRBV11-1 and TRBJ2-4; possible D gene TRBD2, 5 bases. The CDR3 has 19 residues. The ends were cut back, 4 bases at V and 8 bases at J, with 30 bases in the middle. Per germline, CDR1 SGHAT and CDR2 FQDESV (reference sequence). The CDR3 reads CASSSHSGREGVRADIQYF. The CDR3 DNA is TGTGCCAGCAGCTCGCATAGTGGTCGCGAGGGTGTACGGGCGGACATTCAGTACTTC.